This T cell receptor (beta chain) was sequenced during a study of OX40 agonist ivuxolimab in advanced cancers. In the study overall: The dose-escalation cohort was just under 85% male, with a mean age of 60 years, ranging about 20 to 79.

This clone was seen just once. The repertoire was sequenced with immunoSEQ multiplex PCR; TCRdb's copy has only in-frame clones and lacks some. Of more than 65,000 clones in the sample, about 85% were seen once. Trimming took 7 bases from V and 5 from J; bases not matched to a gene: 12. This CDR3 contains 15 residues. Germline values: CDR1 SQVTM, CDR2 ANQGSEA. This material consisted of CD4+ or CD8+ T cells sorted from blood, taken in a trial of the OX40 agonist ivuxolimab. The chain joins TRBV29-1 to TRBJ2-5, with TRBD1 matching 11 bases. This TCR was recovered from an adult with an advanced solid tumor such as melanoma, head and neck, liver or kidney cancer. The CDR3 region has the DNA TGCAGCGCCCAAAGGACAGGGGGCCTTGGGGAGACCCAGTACTTC. Its protein is CSAQRTGGLGETQYF.